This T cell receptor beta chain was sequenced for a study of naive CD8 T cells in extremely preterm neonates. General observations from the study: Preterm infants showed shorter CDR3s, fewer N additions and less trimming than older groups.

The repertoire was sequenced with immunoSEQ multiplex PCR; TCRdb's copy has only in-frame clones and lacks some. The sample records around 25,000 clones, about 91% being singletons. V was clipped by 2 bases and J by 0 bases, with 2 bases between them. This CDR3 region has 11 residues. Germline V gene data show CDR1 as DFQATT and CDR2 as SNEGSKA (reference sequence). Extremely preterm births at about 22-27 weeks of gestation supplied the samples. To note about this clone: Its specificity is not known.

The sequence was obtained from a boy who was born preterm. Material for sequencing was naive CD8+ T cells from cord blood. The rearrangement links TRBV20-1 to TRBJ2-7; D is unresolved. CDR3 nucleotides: TGCAGTGCTAGACTCTCCTACGAGCAGTACTTC. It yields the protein CSARLSYEQYF.